The 3 T cell receptor beta chains below were found in one sample sequenced in a study of CD8+ T cells in alopecia areata. Reverse transcription of extracted RNA yielded cDNA, which provided the sequencing template. Data came from immunoSEQ multiplex PCR; TCRdb stores just in-frame clones and leaves some out. The sample gives 150,000 to 200,000 clones, 59% of which show up once; about 15% is in the top ten. The sequenced sample was CD4+ T cells sorted from blood, obtained at week 0. The receptors stem from a human donor with alopecia areata.

V gene TRBV6-5 combines with J gene TRBJ2-4, with D unresolved. Germline V gives CDR1 MNHEY, CDR2 SVGAGI. V was clipped by 8 bases and J by 9 bases, with 17 bases between them. The CDR3 has 13 residues. In DNA, the CDR3 is TGTGCCAGCCCAACGGACCCGACGGGCATTCAGTACTTC. Translation gives CASPTDPTGIQYF.

V and J are TRBV15 and TRBJ1-5; D not resolved. CDR1 LNHNV and CDR2 YYDKDF come from the germline V gene (reference sequence). The CDR3 is 13 residues long. The V and J ends lost 4 bases and 7 bases respectively, with 11 bases between them. The CDR3: CATSTGVLQPQHF. The CDR3 DNA is TGTGCCACCAGCACCGGGGTGTTACAGCCCCAGCATTTT.

This chain joins TRBV7-9 and TRBJ2-5, with D perhaps matching TRBD1 (6 bases). Germline assignment: CDR1 SEHNR and CDR2 FQNEAQ (reference sequence). This CDR3 is 14 amino acids long. Deletions cut 4 bases from V and 5 bases from J, with 14 bases between. CDR3 sequence reads: CASSSGTTAETQYF. The CDR3 coding sequence is TGTGCCAGCAGCTCCGGGACAACGGCGGAGACCCAGTACTTC.